The sequence of this TCR beta chain was determined in a study of blood T cells in healthy people across ages. Overall study results and limits: Among long-lived donors, naive CD4+ cells were more numerous and diversity higher than in aged donors. Getting older went along with TCR beta diversity per million T cells dropping roughly linearly.

The authors ran a second PCR of about 6 to 12 cycles using a sample-barcoded 5' primer and a J-beta primer mix. TCRdb called the 5' RACE reads again in MiXCR, with one record for every CDR3 protein. The repertoire has approximately 1.5 million distinct CDR3 sequences, roughly 30% of them found once; the top ten carry around 10%. In regard to this clonotype: Antigen specificity is unknown. This may stem from a read error, because a much larger clone lies one nucleotide away.

Germline-derived CDR1 and CDR2 are ENHRY and SYGVKD. CDR3 length: 16 residues. The specimen was blood. This receptor was obtained from a woman in her 30s in good health. V and J are TRBV10-3 and TRBJ2-7; D unclear. The CDR3 reads CAIGDGQRPKSYEQYF. The CDR3 nucleotides read TGTGCCATCGGTGATGGGCAGCGTCCTAAGTCCTACGAGCAGTACTTC.